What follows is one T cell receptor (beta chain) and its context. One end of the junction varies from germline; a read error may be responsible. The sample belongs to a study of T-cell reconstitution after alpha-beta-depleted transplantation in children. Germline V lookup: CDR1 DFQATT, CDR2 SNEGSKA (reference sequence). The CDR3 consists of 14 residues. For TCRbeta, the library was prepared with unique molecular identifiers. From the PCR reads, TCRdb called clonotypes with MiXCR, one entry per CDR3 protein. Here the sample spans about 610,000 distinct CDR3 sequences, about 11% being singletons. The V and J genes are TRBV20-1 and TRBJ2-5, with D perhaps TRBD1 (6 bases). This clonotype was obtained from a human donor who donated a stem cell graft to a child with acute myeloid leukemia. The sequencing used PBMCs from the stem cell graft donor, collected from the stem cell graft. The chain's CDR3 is CSARDLQGQETQNF. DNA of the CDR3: TGCAGTGCTAGAGACCTACAGGGCCAAGAGACCCAGAACTTC.